Here is one T cell receptor (beta chain) with its context. Its antigen is unknown. This sample stems from a study of vaccination effects on CD4 cells after COVID-19. Culturing for around 10 days preceded CD4+ T cell isolation. This individual contracted SARS-CoV-2 between March and December 2020, as verified by PCR. It was two doses of either the BNT162b2 or mRNA-1273 vaccine that participants received. This table comes from immunoSEQ multiplex PCR, and its TCRdb copy is limited to in-frame clones, with some not included. The data hold about 46,000 clones, with nearly 75% observed a single time. The clonotype originates from a human donor who had a prior SARS-CoV-2 infection. Source: CD4+ T cells from PBMCs cultured without peptide, taken after COVID-19 vaccination.

CDR3 in amino acids: CASSTPRTGGDTGELFF. CDR3 DNA: TGTGCCAGTAGTACCCCCAGGACAGGGGGCGACACCGGGGAGCTGTTTTTT. The chain combines TRBV19 with TRBJ2-2, with 11 bases fitting TRBD1. The CDR3 consists of 17 residues. Per the germline V gene, CDR1 is LNHDA and CDR2 is SQIVND (reference sequence). V lost 4 bases, J lost 3 bases, and 7 bases stayed unmatched.